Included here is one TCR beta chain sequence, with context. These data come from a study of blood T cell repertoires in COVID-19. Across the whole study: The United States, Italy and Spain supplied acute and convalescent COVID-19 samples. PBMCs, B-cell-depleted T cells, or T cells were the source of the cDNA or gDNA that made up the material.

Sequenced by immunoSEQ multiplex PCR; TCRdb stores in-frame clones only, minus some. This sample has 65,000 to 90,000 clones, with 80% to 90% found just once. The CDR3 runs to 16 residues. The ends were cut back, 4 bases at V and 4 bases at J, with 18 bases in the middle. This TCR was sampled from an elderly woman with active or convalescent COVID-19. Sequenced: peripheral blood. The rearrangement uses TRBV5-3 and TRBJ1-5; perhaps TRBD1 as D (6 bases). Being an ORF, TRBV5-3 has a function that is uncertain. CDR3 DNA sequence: TGTGCCAGAAGCCTACGGGACACCCCGGGGAATCAGCCCCAGCATTTT. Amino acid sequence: CARSLRDTPGNQPQHF.